This entry lists 6 T cell receptor beta chains sequenced from one sample in a study of T cells after yellow fever vaccination. TCRdb ran MiXCR on the 5' RACE reads and lists one entry per CDR3 protein. The repertoire has more than 80,000 distinct CDR3 sequences, 5.8% of them found once; the top ten carry about 40%. Sequencing used CD8+ T cells sorted from PBMCs, obtained 10 days after the yellow fever booster vaccination. These receptor sequences come from a man younger than 35 who received the YFV17D yellow fever vaccine.

This chain connects TRBV6-2 or TRBV6-3 to TRBJ2-1; perhaps D is TRBD1 or TRBD2 (5 bases each). V gave up 5 bases and J gave up 8 bases, with 10 bases separating them. The CDR3 sequence is 12 residues long. CDR1 and CDR2 from the germline V gene are MNHEY and SVGEGT. In DNA, the CDR3 is TGTGCCAGCAGTCCGGGGCTCGATGAGCAGTTCTTC. Encoded protein: CASSPGLDEQFF.

This clonotype was seen many times. The chain joins TRBV2 to TRBJ2-1, with D perhaps being TRBD1 or TRBD2 (5 bases each). The V end was cut by 8 bases, the J end by 7 bases, with 12 bases between. This CDR3 has 12 amino acids. The germline V gene has CDR1 SNHLY and CDR2 FYNNEI. The CDR3 region has the DNA TGTGCCAGCGGGGGTATTGGGAATGAGCAGTTCTTC. Residues: CASGGIGNEQFF.

This clonotype was seen repeatedly, ten times or more. The chain carries TRBV4-1 and TRBJ2-5, with a tentative D call TRBD2 (6 bases). With 4 bases removed from V and 1 base from J, the gap between germline ends came to 19 bases. The CDR3 contains 17 residues. Germline assignment: CDR1 MGHRA and CDR2 YSYEKL. Here the CDR3 DNA reads TGCGCCAGCAGCCCCCACGGACCGGGACTGGCCCAAGAGACCCAGTACTTC. Its translation: CASSPHGPGLAQETQYF.

This clonotype has more than one count but fewer than ten. The rearrangement uses TRBV6-2 or TRBV6-3 and TRBJ1-2; D gene uncertain. With 6 bases removed from V and 10 bases from J, the gap between germline ends came to 15 bases. Germline values: CDR1 MNHEY, CDR2 SVGEGT. The CDR3 has 12 residues. CDR3 sequence: CASRLGPEAYTF. The DNA of the CDR3 is TGTGCCAGCAGACTCGGACCAGAGGCCTACACCTTC.

This clonotype has a handful of counts. The chain carries TRBV7-9 and TRBJ2-5, with D perhaps TRBD1 (6 bases). The V end lost 3 bases, the J end lost 5 bases, and 16 bases lay between the germline ends. The CDR3 consists of 15 residues. The V gene's germline CDR1 is SEHNR and CDR2 FQNEAQ (reference sequence). The CDR3 DNA sequence: TGTGCCAGCAGCTTGTCGACAGGAAAGTGGGAGACCCAGTACTTC. Protein product: CASSLSTGKWETQYF.

This clonotype was seen a handful of times. The rearrangement uses TRBV9 and TRBJ1-2; 10 nucleotides agree with TRBD1. This CDR3 is built from 16 residues. Germline V gives CDR1 SGDLS, CDR2 YYNGEE. V lost 4 bases and J lost 0; bases outside the gene matches: 6. CDR3 bases: TGTGCCAGCAGCTCCTTGGGGACAGGGGCTAACTATGGCTACACCTTC. This sequence encodes CASSSLGTGANYGYTF.